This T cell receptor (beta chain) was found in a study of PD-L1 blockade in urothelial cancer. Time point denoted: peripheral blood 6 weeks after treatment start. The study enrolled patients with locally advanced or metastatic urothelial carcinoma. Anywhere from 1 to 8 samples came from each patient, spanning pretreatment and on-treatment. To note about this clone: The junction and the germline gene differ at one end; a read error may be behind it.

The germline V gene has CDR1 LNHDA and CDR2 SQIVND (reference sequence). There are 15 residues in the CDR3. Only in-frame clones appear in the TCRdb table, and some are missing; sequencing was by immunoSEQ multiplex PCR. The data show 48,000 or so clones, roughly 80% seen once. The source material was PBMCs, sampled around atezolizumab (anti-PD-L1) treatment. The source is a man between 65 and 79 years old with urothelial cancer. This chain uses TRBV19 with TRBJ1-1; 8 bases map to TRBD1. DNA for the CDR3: TGTGCCAGTAGCATAGACAGGGGAGTGTTAGCTGAAGCTTTCTTT. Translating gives CASSIDRGVLAEAFF. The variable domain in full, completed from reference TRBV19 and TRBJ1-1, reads DGGITQSPKYLFRKEGQNVTLSCEQNLNHDAMYWYRQDPGQGLRLIYYSQIVNDFQKGDIAEGYSVSREKKESFPLTVTSAQKNPTAFYLCASSIDRGVLAEAFFGQGTRLTVV.